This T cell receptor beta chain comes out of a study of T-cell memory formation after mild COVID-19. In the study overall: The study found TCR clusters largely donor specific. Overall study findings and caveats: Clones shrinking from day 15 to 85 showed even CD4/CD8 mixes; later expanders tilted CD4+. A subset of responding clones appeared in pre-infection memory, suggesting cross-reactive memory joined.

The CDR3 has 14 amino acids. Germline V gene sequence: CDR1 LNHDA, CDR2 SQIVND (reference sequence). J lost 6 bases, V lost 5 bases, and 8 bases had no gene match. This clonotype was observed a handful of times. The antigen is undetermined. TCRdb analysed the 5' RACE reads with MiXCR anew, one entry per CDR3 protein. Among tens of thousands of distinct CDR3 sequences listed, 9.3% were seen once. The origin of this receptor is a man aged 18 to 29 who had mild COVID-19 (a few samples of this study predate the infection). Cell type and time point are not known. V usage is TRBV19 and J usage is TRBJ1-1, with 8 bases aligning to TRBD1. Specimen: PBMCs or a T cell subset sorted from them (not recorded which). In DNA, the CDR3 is TGTGCCAGTAGTGACGGACAGGGAGTATCTGAAGCTTTCTTT. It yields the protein CASSDGQGVSEAFF.